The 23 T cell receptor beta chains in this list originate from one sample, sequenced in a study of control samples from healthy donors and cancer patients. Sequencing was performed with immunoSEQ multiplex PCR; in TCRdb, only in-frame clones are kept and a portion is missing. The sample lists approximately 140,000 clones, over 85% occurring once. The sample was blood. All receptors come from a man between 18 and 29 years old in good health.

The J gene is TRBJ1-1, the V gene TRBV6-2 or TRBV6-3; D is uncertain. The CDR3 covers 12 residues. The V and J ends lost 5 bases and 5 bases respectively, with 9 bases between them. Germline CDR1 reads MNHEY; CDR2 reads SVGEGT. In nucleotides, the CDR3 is TGTGCCAGCAGTATAAGGGTTACTGAAGCTTTCTTT. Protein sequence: CASSIRVTEAFF.

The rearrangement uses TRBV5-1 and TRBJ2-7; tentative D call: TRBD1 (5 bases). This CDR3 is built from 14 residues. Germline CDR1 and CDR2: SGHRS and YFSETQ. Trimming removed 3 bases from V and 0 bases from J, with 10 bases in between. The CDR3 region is CASSSLTDSYEQYF. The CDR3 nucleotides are TGCGCCAGCAGCTCGCTGACAGACTCCTACGAGCAGTACTTC.

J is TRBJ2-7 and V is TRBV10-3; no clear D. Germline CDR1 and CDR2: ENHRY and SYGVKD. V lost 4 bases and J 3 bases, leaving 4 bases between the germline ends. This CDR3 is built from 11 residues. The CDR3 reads CAISGNYEQYF. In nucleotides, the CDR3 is TGTGCCATCAGTGGGAACTACGAGCAGTACTTC.

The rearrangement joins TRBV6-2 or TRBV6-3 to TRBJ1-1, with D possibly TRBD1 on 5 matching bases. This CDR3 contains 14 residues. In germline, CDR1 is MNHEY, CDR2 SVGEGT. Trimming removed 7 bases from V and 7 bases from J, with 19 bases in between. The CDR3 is CASTPWGDGLEAFF. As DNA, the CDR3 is TGTGCCAGCACCCCATGGGGCGATGGACTTGAAGCTTTCTTT.

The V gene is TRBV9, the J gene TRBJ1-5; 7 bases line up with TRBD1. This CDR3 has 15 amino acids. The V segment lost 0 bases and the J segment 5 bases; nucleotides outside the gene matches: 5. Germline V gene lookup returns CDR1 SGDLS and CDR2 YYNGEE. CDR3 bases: TGTGCCAGCAGCGTAGATGGAGGGGGCGATCAGCCCCAGCATTTT. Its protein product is CASSVDGGGDQPQHF.

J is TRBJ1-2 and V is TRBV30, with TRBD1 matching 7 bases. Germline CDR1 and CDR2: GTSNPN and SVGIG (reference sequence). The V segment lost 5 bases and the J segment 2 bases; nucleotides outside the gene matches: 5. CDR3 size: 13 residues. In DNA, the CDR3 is TGTGCCTGGGAGGGACAGTCGAACTATGGCTACACCTTC. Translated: CAWEGQSNYGYTF. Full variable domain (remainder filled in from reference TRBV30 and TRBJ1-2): SQTIHQWPATLVQPVGSPLSLECTVEGTSNPNLYWYRQAAGRGLQLLFYSVGIGQISSEVPQNLSASRPQDRQFILSSKKLLLSDSGFYLCAWEGQSNYGYTFGSGTRLTVV.

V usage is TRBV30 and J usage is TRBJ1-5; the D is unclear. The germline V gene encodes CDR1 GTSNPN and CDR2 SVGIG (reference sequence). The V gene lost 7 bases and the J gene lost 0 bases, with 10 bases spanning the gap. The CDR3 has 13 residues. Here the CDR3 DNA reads TGTGCCTTCCGGAGGGCTAGCAATCAGCCCCAGCATTTT. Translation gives CAFRRASNQPQHF.

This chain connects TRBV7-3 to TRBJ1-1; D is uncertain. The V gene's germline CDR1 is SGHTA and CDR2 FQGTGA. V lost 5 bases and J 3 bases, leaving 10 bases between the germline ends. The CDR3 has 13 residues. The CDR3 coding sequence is TGTGCCAGCAGCCCCACCCCTTACACTGAAGCTTTCTTT. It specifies CASSPTPYTEAFF.

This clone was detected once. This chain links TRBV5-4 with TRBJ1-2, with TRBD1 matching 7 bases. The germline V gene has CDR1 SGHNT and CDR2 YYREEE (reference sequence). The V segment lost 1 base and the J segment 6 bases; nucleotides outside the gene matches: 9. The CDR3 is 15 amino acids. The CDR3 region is CASSLHGGGGNGYTF. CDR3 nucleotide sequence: TGTGCCAGCAGCTTGCATGGGGGAGGGGGCAATGGCTACACCTTC. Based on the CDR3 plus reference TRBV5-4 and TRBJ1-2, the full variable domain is ETGVTQSPTHLIKTRGQQVTLRCSSQSGHNTVSWYQQALGQGPQFIFQYYREEENGRGNFPPRFSGLQFPNYSSELNVNALELDDSALYLCASSLHGGGGNGYTFGSGTRLTVV.

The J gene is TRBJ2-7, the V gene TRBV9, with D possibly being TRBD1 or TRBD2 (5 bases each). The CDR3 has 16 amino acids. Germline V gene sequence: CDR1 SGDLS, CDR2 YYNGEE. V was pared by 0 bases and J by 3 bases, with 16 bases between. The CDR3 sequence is CASSVDLSGPIYEQYF. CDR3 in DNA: TGTGCCAGCAGCGTAGATCTCTCGGGGCCCATCTACGAGCAGTACTTC.

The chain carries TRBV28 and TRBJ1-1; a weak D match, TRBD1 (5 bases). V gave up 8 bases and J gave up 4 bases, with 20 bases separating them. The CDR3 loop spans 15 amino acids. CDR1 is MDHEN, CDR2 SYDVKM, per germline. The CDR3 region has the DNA TGTGCCAGCCGCTCTCAAGTGGCAGGGATCACTGAAGCTTTCTTT. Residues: CASRSQVAGITEAFF.

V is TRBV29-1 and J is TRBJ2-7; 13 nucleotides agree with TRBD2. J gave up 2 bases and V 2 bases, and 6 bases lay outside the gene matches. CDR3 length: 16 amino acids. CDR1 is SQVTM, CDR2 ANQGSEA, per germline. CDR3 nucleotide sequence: TGCAGCGTTGAAACTAGCGGGGGGGCTCGGACCTACGAGCAGTACTTC. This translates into CSVETSGGARTYEQYF.

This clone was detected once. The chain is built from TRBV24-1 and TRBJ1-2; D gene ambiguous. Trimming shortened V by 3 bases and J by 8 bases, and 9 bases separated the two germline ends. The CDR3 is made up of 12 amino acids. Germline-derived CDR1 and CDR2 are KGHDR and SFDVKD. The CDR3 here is CATSDLGEGYTF. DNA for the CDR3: TGTGCCACCAGTGATCTCGGGGAGGGCTACACCTTC.

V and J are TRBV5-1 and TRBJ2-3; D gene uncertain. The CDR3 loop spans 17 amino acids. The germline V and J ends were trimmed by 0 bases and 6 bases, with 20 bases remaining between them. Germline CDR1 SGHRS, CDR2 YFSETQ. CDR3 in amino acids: CASSLGLYVGLMDTQYF. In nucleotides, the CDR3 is TGCGCCAGCAGCTTGGGTCTTTACGTCGGTCTTATGGATACGCAGTATTTT.

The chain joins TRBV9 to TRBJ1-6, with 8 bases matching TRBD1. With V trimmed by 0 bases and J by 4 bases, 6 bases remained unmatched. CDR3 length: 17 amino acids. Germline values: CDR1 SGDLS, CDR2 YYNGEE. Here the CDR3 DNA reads TGTGCCAGCAGCGTAGAGGACAGGGATGGGTATAATTCACCCCTCCACTTT. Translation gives CASSVEDRDGYNSPLHF.

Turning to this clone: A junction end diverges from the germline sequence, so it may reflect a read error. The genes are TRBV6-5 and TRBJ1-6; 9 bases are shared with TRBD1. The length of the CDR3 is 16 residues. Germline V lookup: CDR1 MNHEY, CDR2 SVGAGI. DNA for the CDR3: TGTGCCAGCCGTTACAACACACAGGGGGCGCGATCACCCCTCCACTTT. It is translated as CASRYNTQGARSPLHF.

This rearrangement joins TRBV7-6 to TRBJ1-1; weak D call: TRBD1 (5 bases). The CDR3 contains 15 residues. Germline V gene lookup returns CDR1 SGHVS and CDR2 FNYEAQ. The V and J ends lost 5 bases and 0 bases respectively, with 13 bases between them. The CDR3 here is CASSPGPIMNTEAFF. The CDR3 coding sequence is TGTGCCAGCAGCCCGGGGCCGATCATGAACACTGAAGCTTTCTTT.

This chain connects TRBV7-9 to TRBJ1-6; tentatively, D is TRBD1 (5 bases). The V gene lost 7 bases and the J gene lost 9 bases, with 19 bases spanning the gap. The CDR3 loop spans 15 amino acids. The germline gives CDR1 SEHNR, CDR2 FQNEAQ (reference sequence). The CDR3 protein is CASTATGGAVSPLHF. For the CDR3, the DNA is TGTGCCAGCACCGCAACCGGAGGGGCAGTTTCACCCCTCCACTTT.

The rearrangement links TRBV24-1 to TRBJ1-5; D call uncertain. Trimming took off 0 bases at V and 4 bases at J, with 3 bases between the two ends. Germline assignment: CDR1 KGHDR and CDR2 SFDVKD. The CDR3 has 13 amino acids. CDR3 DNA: TGTGCCACCAGTGATTTGGAGAATCAGCCCCAGCATTTT. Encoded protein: CATSDLENQPQHF.

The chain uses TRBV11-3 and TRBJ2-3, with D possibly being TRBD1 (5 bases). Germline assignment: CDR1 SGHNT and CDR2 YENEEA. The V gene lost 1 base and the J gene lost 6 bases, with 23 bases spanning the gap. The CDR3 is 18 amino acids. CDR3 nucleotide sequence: TGTGCCAGCAGCTTAGCCCCCCCACAGGAGCAACACCGGGATACGCAGTATTTT. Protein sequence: CASSLAPPQEQHRDTQYF.

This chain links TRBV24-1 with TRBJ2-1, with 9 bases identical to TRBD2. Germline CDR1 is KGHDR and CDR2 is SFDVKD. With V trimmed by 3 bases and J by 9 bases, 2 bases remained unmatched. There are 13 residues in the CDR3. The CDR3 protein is CATSDISGGEQFF. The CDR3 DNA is TGTGCCACCAGTGATATTAGCGGGGGTGAGCAGTTCTTC.

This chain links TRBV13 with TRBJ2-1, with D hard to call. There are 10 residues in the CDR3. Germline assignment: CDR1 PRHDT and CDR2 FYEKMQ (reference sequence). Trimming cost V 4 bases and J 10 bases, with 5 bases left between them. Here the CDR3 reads CASSSREQFF. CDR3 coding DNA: TGTGCCAGCAGCTCCCGGGAGCAGTTCTTC.

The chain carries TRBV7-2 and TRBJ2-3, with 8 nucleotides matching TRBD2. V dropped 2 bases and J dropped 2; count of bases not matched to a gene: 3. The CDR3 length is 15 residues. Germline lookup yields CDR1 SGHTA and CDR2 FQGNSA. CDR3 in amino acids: CASSLTSGLTDTQYF. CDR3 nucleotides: TGTGCCAGCAGCTTAACTAGCGGCCTCACAGATACGCAGTATTTT. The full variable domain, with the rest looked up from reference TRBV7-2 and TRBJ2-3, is GAGVSQSPSNKVTEKGKDVELRCDPISGHTALYWYRQSLGQGLEFLIYFQGNSAPDKSGLPSDRFSAERTGGSVSTLTIQRTQQEDSAVYLCASSLTSGLTDTQYFGPGTRLTVL.